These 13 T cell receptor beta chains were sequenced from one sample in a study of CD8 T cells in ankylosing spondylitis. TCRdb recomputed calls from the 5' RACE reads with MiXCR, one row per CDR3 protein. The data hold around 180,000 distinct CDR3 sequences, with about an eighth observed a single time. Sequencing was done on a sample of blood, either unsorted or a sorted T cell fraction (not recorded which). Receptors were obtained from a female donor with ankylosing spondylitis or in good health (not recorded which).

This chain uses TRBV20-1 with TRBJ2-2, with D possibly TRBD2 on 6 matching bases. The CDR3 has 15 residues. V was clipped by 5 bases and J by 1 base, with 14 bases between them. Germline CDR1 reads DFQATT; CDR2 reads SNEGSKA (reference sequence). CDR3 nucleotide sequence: TGCAGTGCTCCGGCCCAGGGAGGGAACACCGGGGAGCTGTTTTTT. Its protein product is CSAPAQGGNTGELFF.

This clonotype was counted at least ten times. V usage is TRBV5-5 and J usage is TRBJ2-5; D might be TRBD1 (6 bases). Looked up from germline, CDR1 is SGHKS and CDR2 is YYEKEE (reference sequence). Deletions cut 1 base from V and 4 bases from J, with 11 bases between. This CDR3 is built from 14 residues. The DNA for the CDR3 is TGTGCCAGCAGCTTGAGGGGGACGGGAGAGACCCAGTACTTC. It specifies CASSLRGTGETQYF.

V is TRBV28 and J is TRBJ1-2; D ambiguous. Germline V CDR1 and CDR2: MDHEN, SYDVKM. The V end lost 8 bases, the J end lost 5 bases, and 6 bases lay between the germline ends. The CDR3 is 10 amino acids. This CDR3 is CASAKYGYTF. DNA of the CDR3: TGTGCCAGCGCGAAGTATGGCTACACCTTC.

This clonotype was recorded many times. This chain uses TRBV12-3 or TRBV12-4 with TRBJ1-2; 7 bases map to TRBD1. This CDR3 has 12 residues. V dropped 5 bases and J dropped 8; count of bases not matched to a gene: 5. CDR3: CASSPRQGGYTF. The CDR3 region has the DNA TGTGCCAGCAGTCCAAGACAGGGCGGCTACACCTTC.

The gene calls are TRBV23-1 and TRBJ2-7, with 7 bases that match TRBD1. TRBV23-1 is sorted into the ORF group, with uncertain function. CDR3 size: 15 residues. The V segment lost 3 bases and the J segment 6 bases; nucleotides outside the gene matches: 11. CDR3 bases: TGCGCCAGCAGTCATTTTGACAGGGCGACGGGCGAGCAGTACTTC. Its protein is CASSHFDRATGEQYF.

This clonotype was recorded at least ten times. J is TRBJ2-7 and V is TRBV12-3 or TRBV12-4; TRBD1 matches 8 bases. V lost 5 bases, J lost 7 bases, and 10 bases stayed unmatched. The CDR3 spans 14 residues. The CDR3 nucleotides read TGTGCCAGCAGTCTGACAGGGGCCAAAGGAGAGCAGTACTTC. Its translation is CASSLTGAKGEQYF.

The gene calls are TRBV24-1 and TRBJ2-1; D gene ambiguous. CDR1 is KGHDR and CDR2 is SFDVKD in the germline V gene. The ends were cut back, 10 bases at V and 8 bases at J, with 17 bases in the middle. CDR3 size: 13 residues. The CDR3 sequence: CATRRAAGDEQFF. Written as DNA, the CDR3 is TGTGCCACTCGCCGGGCAGCTGGGGATGAGCAGTTCTTC.

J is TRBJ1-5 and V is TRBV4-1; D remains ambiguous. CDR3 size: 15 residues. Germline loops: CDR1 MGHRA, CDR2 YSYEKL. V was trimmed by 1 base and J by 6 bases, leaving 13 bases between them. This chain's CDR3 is CASSQVGQSSQPQHF. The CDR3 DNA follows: TGCGCCAGCAGCCAAGTCGGGCAGTCCAGTCAGCCCCAGCATTTT.

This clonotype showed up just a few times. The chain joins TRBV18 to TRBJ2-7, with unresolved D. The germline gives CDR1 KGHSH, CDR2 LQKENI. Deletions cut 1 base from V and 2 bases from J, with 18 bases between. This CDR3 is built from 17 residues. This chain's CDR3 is CASSPRSRKGGTYEQYF. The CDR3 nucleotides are TGTGCCAGCTCACCACGATCGAGAAAAGGCGGAACCTACGAGCAGTACTTC.

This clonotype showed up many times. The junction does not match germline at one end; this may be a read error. The CDR3 region is CASSFGQGTDTQYF. CDR3 bases: TGTGCCAGCAGTTTTGGACAGGGCACAGATACGCAGTATTTT. V usage is TRBV5-1 and J usage is TRBJ2-3, with 7 bases fitting TRBD1. The CDR3 extends over 14 amino acids. CDR1 is SGHRS, CDR2 YFSETQ, per germline. The whole variable domain, remainder taken from reference TRBV5-1 and TRBJ2-3, is KAGVTQTPRYLIKTRGQQVTLSCSPISGHRSVSWYQQTPGQGLQFLFEYFSETQRNKGNFPGRFSGRQFSNSRSEMNVSTLELGDSALYLCASSFGQGTDTQYFGPGTRLTVL.

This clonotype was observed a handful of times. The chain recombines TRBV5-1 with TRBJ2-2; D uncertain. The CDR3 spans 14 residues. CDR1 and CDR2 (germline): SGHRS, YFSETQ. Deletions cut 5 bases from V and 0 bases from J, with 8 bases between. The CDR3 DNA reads TGCGCCAGCAGTTATTCCGCGAACACCGGGGAGCTGTTTTTT. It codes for CASSYSANTGELFF.

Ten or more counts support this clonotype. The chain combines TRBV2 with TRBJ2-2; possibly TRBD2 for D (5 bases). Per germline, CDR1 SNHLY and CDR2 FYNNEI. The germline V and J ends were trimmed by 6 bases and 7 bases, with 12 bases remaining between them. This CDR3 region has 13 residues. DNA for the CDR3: TGTGCCAGCAGCATGAGGGATGACGGGGAGCTGTTTTTT. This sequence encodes CASSMRDDGELFF.

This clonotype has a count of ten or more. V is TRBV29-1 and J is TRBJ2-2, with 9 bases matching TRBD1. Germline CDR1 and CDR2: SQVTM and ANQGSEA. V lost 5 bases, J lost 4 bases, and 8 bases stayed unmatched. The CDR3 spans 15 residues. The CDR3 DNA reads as TGCAGCGTTTTGCCCGGACAGGGGATCACCGGGGAGCTGTTTTTT. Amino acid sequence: CSVLPGQGITGELFF.